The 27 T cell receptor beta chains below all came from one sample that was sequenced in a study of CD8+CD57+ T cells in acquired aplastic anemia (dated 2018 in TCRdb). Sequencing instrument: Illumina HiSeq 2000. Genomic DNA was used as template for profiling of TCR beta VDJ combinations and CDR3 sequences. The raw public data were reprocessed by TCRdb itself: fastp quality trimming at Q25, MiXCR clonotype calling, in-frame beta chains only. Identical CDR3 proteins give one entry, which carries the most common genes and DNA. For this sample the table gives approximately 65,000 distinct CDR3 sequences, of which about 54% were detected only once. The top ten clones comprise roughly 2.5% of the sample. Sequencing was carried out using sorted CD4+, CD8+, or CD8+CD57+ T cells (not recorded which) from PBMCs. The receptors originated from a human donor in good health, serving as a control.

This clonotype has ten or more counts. The CDR3 nucleotides read TGTGCCAGCGGGGGGGGTGGCTCCTACAATGAGCAGTTCTTC. Translated: CASGGGGSYNEQFF. The chain uses TRBV7-6 and TRBJ2-1; TRBD2 matches 7 bases. From germline, CDR1 is SGHVS and CDR2 FNYEAQ. V lost 8 bases, J lost 0 bases, and 4 bases stayed unmatched. CDR3 length: 14 residues.

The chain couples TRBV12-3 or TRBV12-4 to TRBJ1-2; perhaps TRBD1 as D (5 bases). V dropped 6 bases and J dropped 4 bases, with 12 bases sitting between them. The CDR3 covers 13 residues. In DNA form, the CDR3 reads TGTGCCAGCAGCCCCCAGGGATCCTATGGCTACACCTTC. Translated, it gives CASSPQGSYGYTF.

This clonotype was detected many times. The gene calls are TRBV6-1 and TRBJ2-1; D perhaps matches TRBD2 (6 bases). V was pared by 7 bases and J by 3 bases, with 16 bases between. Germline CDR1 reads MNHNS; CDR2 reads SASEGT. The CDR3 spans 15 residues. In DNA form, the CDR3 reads TGTGCCAGCACCAGAACTAGCAGCCTCTACAATGAGCAGTTCTTC. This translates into CASTRTSSLYNEQFF.

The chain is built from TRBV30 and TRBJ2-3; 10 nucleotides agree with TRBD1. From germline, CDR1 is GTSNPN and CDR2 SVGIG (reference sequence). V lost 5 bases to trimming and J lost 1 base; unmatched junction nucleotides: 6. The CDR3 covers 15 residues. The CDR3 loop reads CAWGVGTGGTDTQYF. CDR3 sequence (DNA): TGTGCCTGGGGGGTGGGGACAGGGGGCACAGATACGCAGTATTTT.

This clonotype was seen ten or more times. This CDR3 is CSARDPGTGTDTQYF. CDR3 DNA: TGCAGTGCTAGAGACCCCGGGACAGGCACAGATACGCAGTATTTT. The chain recombines TRBV20-1 with TRBJ2-3, with TRBD1 matching over 7 bases. The V gene end was trimmed by 0 bases and the J gene end by 1 base; junction bases not matched to a gene: 4. From germline, CDR1 is DFQATT and CDR2 SNEGSKA (reference sequence). This CDR3 has 15 residues.

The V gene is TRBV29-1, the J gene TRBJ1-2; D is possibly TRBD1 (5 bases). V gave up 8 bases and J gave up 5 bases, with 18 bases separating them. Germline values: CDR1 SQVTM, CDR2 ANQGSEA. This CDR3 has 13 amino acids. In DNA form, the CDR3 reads TGCAGCTCAACCGGGACGGAAACGTATGGCTACACCTTC. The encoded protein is CSSTGTETYGYTF.

CDR3 loop: CSATPHQEQYF. CDR3 bases: TGCAGTGCCACCCCCCATCAGGAGCAGTATTTT. This chain uses TRBV20-1 with TRBJ2-3, with unresolved D. This CDR3 spans 11 amino acids. Germline V gene sequence: CDR1 DFQATT, CDR2 SNEGSKA (reference sequence). Trimming stripped 6 bases from V and 11 bases from J, with 15 bases between.

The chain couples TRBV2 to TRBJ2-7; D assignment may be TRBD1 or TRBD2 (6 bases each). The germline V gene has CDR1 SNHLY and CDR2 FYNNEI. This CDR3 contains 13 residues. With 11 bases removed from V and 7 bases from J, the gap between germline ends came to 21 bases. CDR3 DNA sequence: TGTGCCGGCAAAGGGGGGCTACTTCTGGAGCAGTACTTC. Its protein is CAGKGGLLLEQYF.

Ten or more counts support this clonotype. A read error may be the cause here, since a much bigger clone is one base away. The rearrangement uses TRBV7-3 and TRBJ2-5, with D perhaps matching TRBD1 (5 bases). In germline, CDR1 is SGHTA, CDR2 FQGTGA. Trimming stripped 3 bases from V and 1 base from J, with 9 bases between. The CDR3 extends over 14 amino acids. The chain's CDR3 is CASSLGRSQETQYF. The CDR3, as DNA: TGTGCCAGCAGCTTGGGGCGCAGCCAAGAGACCCAGTACTTC.

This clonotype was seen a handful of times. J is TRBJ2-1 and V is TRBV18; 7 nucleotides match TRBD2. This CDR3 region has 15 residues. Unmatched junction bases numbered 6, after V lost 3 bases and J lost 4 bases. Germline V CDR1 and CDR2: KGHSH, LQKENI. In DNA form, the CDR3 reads TGTGCCAGCTCACCCGGACTAGTGGTGTACAATGAGCAGTTCTTC. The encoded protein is CASSPGLVVYNEQFF.

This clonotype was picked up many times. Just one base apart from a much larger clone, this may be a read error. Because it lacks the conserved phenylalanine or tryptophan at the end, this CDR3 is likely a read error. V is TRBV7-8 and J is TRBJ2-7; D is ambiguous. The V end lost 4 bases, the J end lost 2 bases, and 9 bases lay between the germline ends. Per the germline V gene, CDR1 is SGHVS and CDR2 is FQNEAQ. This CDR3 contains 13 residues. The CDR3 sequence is CASSSSGPYEQYL. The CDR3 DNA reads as TGTGCCAGCAGCTCGAGTGGGCCCTACGAGCAGTACCTC.

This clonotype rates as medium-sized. CDR3 coding DNA: TGCAGCGTTGATCGGCAGGGGGGCACCTACAATGAGCAGTTCTTC. Translating it yields CSVDRQGGTYNEQFF. The chain carries TRBV29-1 and TRBJ2-1; possible D gene TRBD1, 7 bases. The germline V gene has CDR1 SQVTM and CDR2 ANQGSEA. Trimming removed 3 bases from V and 2 bases from J, with 14 bases in between. The length of the CDR3 is 15 residues.

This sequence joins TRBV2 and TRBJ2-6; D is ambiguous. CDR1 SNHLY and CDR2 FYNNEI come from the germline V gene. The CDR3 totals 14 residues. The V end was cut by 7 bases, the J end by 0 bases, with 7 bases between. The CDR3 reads CASKGSSGANVLTF. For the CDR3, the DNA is TGTGCCAGCAAAGGGTCCTCTGGGGCCAACGTCCTGACTTTC.

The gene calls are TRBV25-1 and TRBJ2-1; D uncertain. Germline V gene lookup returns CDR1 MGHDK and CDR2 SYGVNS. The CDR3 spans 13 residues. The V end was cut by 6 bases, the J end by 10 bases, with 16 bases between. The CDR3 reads CASSSLAAGEQFF. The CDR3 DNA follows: TGTGCCAGCAGCTCCCTTGCGGCCGGGGAGCAGTTCTTC.

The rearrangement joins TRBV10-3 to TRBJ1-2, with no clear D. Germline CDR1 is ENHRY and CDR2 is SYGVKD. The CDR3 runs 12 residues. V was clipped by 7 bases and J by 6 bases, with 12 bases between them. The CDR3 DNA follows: TGTGCCATCAACGTGGAAGGGAATGGCTACACCTTC. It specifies CAINVEGNGYTF.

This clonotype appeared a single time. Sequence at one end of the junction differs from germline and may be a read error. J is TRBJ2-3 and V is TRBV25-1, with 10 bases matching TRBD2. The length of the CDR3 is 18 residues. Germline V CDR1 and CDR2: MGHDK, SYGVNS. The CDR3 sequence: CAGSALAGAKVGTDTQYF. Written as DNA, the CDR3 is TGTGCCGGCAGTGCCCTAGCGGGAGCAAAAGTAGGCACAGATACGCAGTATTTT.

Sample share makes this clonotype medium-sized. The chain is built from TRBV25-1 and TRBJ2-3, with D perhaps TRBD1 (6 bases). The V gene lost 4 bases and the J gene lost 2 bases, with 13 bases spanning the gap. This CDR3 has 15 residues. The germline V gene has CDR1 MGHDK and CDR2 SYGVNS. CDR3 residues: CASSATGALTDTQYF. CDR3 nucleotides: TGTGCCAGCAGTGCGACAGGAGCACTCACAGATACGCAGTATTTT.

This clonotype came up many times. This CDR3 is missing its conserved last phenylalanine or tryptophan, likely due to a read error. CDR3 residues: CASSPRGGGKGSPLHL. The CDR3 DNA sequence: TGTGCCAGTAGTCCCCGAGGAGGGGGCAAAGGTTCACCCCTCCACCTT. V gene TRBV19 combines with J gene TRBJ1-6, with TRBD1 matching 7 bases. This CDR3 is 16 amino acids long. The germline V gene encodes CDR1 LNHDA and CDR2 SQIVND (reference sequence). V was clipped by 5 bases and J by 9 bases; unmatched bases: 13.

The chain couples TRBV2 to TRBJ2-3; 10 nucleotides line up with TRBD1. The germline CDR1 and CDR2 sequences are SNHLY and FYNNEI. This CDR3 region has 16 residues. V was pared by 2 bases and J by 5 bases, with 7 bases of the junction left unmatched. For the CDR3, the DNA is TGTGCCAGCAGTGAAATCGGGACAGGGGCGGAAGATACGCAGTATTTT. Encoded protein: CASSEIGTGAEDTQYF.

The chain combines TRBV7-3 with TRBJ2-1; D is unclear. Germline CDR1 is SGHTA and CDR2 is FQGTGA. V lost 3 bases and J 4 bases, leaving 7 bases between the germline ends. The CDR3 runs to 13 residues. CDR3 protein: CASSLGIYNEQFF. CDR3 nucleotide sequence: TGTGCCAGCAGCTTGGGCATATACAATGAGCAGTTCTTC. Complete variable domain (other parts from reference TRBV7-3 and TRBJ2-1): GAGVSQTPSNKVTEKGKYVELRCDPISGHTALYWYRQSLGQGPEFLIYFQGTGAADDSGLPNDRFFAVRPEGSVSTLKIQRTERGDSAVYLCASSLGIYNEQFFGPGTRLTVL.

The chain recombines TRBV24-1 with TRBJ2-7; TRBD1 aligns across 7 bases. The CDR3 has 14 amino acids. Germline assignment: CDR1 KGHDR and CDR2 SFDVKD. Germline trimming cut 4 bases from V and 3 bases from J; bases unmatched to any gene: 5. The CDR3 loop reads CATSDPNRGYEQYF. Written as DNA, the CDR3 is TGTGCCACCAGTGACCCCAACAGGGGCTACGAGCAGTACTTC.

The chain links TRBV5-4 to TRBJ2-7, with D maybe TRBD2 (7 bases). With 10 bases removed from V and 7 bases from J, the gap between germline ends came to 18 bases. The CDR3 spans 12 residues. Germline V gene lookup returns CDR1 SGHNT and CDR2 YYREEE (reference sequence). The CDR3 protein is CAWGGHLVEQYF. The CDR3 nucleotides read TGTGCCTGGGGGGGACACCTTGTGGAGCAGTACTTC.

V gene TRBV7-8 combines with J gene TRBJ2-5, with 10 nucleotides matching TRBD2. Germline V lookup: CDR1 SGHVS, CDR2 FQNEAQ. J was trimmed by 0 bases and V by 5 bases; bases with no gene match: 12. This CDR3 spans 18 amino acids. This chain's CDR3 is CASSPRMGLAGDQETQYF. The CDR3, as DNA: TGTGCCAGCAGCCCTAGGATGGGGCTAGCGGGGGACCAAGAGACCCAGTACTTC.

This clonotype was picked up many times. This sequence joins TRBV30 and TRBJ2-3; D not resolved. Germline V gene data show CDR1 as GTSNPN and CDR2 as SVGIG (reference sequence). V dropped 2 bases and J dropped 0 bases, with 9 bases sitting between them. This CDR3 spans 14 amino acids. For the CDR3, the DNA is TGTGCCTGGAGTTCTAGACGTAGCACAGATACGCAGTATTTT. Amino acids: CAWSSRRSTDTQYF.

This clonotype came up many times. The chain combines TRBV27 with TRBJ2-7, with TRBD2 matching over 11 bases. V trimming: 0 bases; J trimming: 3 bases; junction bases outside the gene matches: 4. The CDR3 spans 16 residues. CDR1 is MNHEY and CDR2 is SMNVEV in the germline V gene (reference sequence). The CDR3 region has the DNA TGTGCCAGCAGTTTATCTCGCCTAGCGGGAGGCTACGAGCAGTACTTC. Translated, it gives CASSLSRLAGGYEQYF.

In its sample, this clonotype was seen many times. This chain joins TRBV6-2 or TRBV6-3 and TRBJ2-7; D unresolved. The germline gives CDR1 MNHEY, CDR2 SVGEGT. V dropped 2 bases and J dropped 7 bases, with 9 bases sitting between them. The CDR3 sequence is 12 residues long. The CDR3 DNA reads TGTGCCAGCAGTTACGTCCCCGGAGAGCAGTACTTC. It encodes CASSYVPGEQYF.

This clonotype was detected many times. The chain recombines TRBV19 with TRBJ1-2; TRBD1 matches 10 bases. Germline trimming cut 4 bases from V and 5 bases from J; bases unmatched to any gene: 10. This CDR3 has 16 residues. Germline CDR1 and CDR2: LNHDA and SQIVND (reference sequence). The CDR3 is CASSTSGTGVGYGYTF. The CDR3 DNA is TGTGCCAGTAGTACCTCCGGGACAGGGGTGGGGTATGGCTACACCTTC.